The rows below give T cell receptor beta chains drawn from one sample of a study of blood T cell repertoires in COVID-19. Measured with immunoSEQ multiplex PCR; TCRdb has only the in-frame clones, and not every one. Seen here are 250,000 to 350,000 clones, 70% to 90% observed once, and the top ten hold 0.7% to 0.9%. Sequencing was done on a sample of peripheral blood. The receptors stem from a human donor with COVID-19, enrolled during active disease. The donor label of this sample is uncertain. The CDR3 runs from the conserved cysteine through the conserved F or W. The order of the fields is CDR3 length, clone size, V gene, D gene, J gene, CDR3 protein, CDR3 DNA. D genes are given only for firm matches. A clone size is listed for some rows: how often the clone was seen (once, few, many), or a class if it is expanded.

len: 13
abundance: many
v_gene: TRBV30
d_gene: TRBD1
j_gene: TRBJ1-5
CDR3aa: CAWSGQGFQPQHF
CDR3nt: TGTGCCTGGAGTGGACAGGGTTTTCAGCCCCAGCATTTT

len: 14
abundance: -
v_gene: TRBV19
d_gene: -
j_gene: TRBJ2-5
CDR3aa: CASSTTGGGETQYF
CDR3nt: TGTGCCAGTAGTACAACAGGGGGAGGGGAGACCCAGTACTTC

len: 13
abundance: once
v_gene: TRBV18
d_gene: -
j_gene: TRBJ1-6
CDR3aa: CASSSYGYSPLHF
CDR3nt: TGTGCCAGCTCAAGTTACGGGTACTCACCCCTCCACTTT

len: 14
abundance: -
v_gene: TRBV5-5
d_gene: -
j_gene: TRBJ2-7
CDR3aa: CASTPPGVSYEQYF
CDR3nt: TGTGCCAGCACCCCACCGGGGGTCTCCTACGAGCAGTACTTC

len: 13
abundance: -
v_gene: TRBV24-1
d_gene: -
j_gene: TRBJ2-7
CDR3aa: CATSVQGYYEQYF
CDR3nt: TGTGCCACCAGTGTCCAGGGATACTACGAGCAGTACTTC

len: 17
abundance: few
v_gene: TRBV29-1
d_gene: TRBD1
j_gene: TRBJ1-2
CDR3aa: CSVEGRQGAGGDYGYTF
CDR3nt: TGCAGCGTTGAAGGGCGACAGGGGGCCGGAGGCGACTATGGCTACACCTTC

len: 15
abundance: -
v_gene: TRBV5-6
d_gene: TRBD2
j_gene: TRBJ2-3
CDR3aa: CASSARLAGGYTQYF
CDR3nt: TGTGCCAGCAGCGCCCGACTAGCGGGAGGGTATACGCAGTATTTT

len: 13
abundance: -
v_gene: TRBV3-1/TRBV3-2
d_gene: TRBD1
j_gene: TRBJ1-2
CDR3aa: CASSQVRGEGYTF
CDR3nt: TGTGCCAGCAGCCAAGTCAGGGGGGAAGGCTACACCTTC

len: 14
abundance: -
v_gene: TRBV7-3
d_gene: -
j_gene: TRBJ1-6
CDR3aa: CASSFDTYNSPLHF
CDR3nt: TGTGCCAGCAGCTTCGACACTTATAATTCACCCCTCCACTTT

len: 14
abundance: -
v_gene: TRBV19
d_gene: -
j_gene: TRBJ2-5
CDR3aa: CASTPPGGVETQYF
CDR3nt: TGTGCCAGTACCCCCCCGGGCGGGGTGGAGACCCAGTACTTC

len: 16
abundance: -
v_gene: TRBV5-1
d_gene: -
j_gene: TRBJ1-4
CDR3aa: CASSSFGGATNEKLFF
CDR3nt: TGCGCCAGCAGCTCCTTCGGGGGAGCAACTAATGAAAAACTGTTTTTT

len: 20
abundance: -
v_gene: TRBV19
d_gene: TRBD2
j_gene: TRBJ2-1
CDR3aa: CASSMIGITSGFSSYNEQFF
CDR3nt: TGTGCCAGTAGTATGATCGGCATTACTAGCGGGTTCAGCTCCTACAATGAGCAGTTCTTC

len: 12
abundance: -
v_gene: TRBV10-3
d_gene: -
j_gene: TRBJ1-1
CDR3aa: CAISVGQSEAFF
CDR3nt: TGTGCCATCAGTGTTGGACAGTCTGAAGCTTTCTTT

len: 12
abundance: -
v_gene: TRBV6-6
d_gene: TRBD1
j_gene: TRBJ1-2
CDR3aa: CASNDRAGGYTF
CDR3nt: TGTGCCAGCAATGACAGGGCCGGTGGCTACACCTTC

len: 14
abundance: -
v_gene: TRBV5-1
d_gene: -
j_gene: TRBJ2-2
CDR3aa: CASSLELNTGELFF
CDR3nt: TGCGCCAGCAGCCTGGAGCTCAACACCGGGGAGCTGTTTTTT

len: 14
abundance: -
v_gene: TRBV3-1/TRBV3-2
d_gene: -
j_gene: TRBJ1-5
CDR3aa: CASSQTVSNQPQHF
CDR3nt: TGTGCCAGCAGCCAGACAGTTAGCAATCAGCCCCAGCATTTT

len: 14
abundance: -
v_gene: TRBV11-3
d_gene: TRBD2
j_gene: TRBJ2-1
CDR3aa: CASSLDRGGREQFF
CDR3nt: TGTGCCAGCAGCTTAGATCGGGGGGGCCGGGAGCAGTTCTTC

len: 14
abundance: -
v_gene: TRBV19
d_gene: -
j_gene: TRBJ2-3
CDR3aa: CASIDSRRTDTQYF
CDR3nt: TGTGCCAGTATTGACAGCAGACGCACAGATACGCAGTATTTT

len: 17
abundance: -
v_gene: TRBV27
d_gene: -
j_gene: TRBJ1-1
CDR3aa: CASSLRSGGGRNTEAFF
CDR3nt: TGTGCCAGCAGCCTCAGGTCGGGAGGGGGTAGGAACACTGAAGCTTTCTTT

len: 15
abundance: -
v_gene: TRBV2
d_gene: TRBD2
j_gene: TRBJ2-1
CDR3aa: CASSRLAGPYNEQFF
CDR3nt: TGTGCCAGCAGTAGACTAGCGGGACCGTACAATGAGCAGTTCTTC

len: 15
abundance: -
v_gene: TRBV7-9
d_gene: TRBD2
j_gene: TRBJ2-7
CDR3aa: CASSLDTGLVPEQYF
CDR3nt: TGTGCCAGCAGCTTAGATACCGGACTAGTCCCCGAGCAGTACTTC

len: 15
abundance: -
v_gene: TRBV4-3
d_gene: -
j_gene: TRBJ1-1
CDR3aa: CASSQENRAYTEAFF
CDR3nt: TGCGCCAGCAGCCAAGAAAACAGGGCCTACACTGAAGCTTTCTTT

len: 15
abundance: -
v_gene: TRBV5-4
d_gene: TRBD2
j_gene: TRBJ2-1
CDR3aa: CASSLGGRVENEQFF
CDR3nt: TGTGCCAGCAGCTTGGGCGGGAGGGTGGAGAATGAGCAGTTCTTC